One and the same sample provided the 10 T cell receptor beta chains below, sequenced in a study of cytomegalovirus exposure and HLA in healthy donors. The PCR made use of 60 Vbeta and 13 Jbeta primers. Some clones are missing from TCRdb's copy, which holds only in-frame ones; the method was immunoSEQ multiplex PCR. Among 150,000 to 200,000 clones listed, roughly 79% were seen once. The sequenced material came from PBMCs. The receptor source for this set is a woman between 45 and 60 years old in good health and CMV-seropositive.

The J gene is TRBJ1-2, the V gene TRBV7-2; 7 bases agree with TRBD1. With V trimmed by 5 bases and J by 5 bases, 8 bases remained unmatched. CDR3 length: 14 residues. Germline V gene lookup returns CDR1 SGHTA and CDR2 FQGNSA. Here the CDR3 reads CASSIGDSKYGYTF. For the CDR3, the DNA is TGTGCCAGCAGCATTGGGGACAGCAAATATGGCTACACCTTC.

The chain uses TRBV28 and TRBJ1-3, with TRBD1 matching over 8 bases. The CDR3 covers 16 residues. Trimming at V came to 6 bases and at J to 0 bases, leaving 7 bases not matched to a gene. Germline assignment: CDR1 MDHEN and CDR2 SYDVKM. The DNA of the CDR3 is TGTGCCAGCAGGAAACCTACAGGGGGCTCTGGAAACACCATATATTTT. It yields the protein CASRKPTGGSGNTIYF. The variable domain in full, with the rest retrieved from reference TRBV28 and TRBJ1-3, is DVKVTQSSRYLVKRTGEKVFLECVQDMDHENMFWYRQDPGLGLRLIYFSYDVKMKEKGDIPEGYSVSREKKERFSLILESASTNQTSMYLCASRKPTGGSGNTIYFGEGSWLTVV.

The chain recombines TRBV11-3 with TRBJ2-3; TRBD1 matches at 9 bases. V was pared by 4 bases and J by 0 bases, with 2 bases of the junction left unmatched. The CDR3 is 15 residues long. Germline CDR1 reads SGHNT; CDR2 reads YENEEA. CDR3 sequence: CASSSGQGSTDTQYF. The DNA for the CDR3 is TGTGCCAGCAGCTCTGGACAGGGGAGCACAGATACGCAGTATTTT.

The chain is built from TRBV6-5 and TRBJ2-2; D is unclear. The CDR3 covers 13 residues. CDR1 is MNHEY, CDR2 SVGAGI, per germline. The V and J ends lost 8 bases and 1 base respectively, with 8 bases between them. The DNA of the CDR3 is TGTGCCAGCGGCAGATTGAACACCGGGGAGCTGTTTTTT. This translates into CASGRLNTGELFF.

This chain connects TRBV7-6 to TRBJ2-1; a weak D match, TRBD1 (6 bases). The V and J ends lost 8 bases and 7 bases respectively, with 9 bases between them. The germline V gene has CDR1 SGHVS and CDR2 FNYEAQ. The CDR3 runs to 11 residues. The CDR3 nucleotides read TGTGCCAGCGTCGGGACAAATGAGCAGTTCTTC. Encoded protein: CASVGTNEQFF.

The genes are TRBV27 and TRBJ1-5; D uncertain. The CDR3 spans 12 residues. The germline V gene encodes CDR1 MNHEY and CDR2 SMNVEV (reference sequence). V shed 8 bases and J shed 3 bases, with 8 bases lying between them. In DNA, the CDR3 is TGTGCCAGCTCCCCCCTCAATCAGCCCCAGCATTTT. It encodes CASSPLNQPQHF.

In this sample, this clone turned up a few times. Written as DNA, the CDR3 is TGTGCCAGCAGGGAAACAGGAACCTACGAGCAGTACTTC. Protein sequence: CASRETGTYEQYF. This chain links TRBV27 with TRBJ2-7; D perhaps matches TRBD1 (5 bases). The CDR3 has 13 amino acids. Germline loops: CDR1 MNHEY, CDR2 SMNVEV (reference sequence). V was pared by 6 bases and J by 2 bases, with 11 bases between.

This chain links TRBV5-6 with TRBJ1-1; D is unresolved. CDR3 length: 14 residues. V lost 0 bases, J lost 7 bases, and 13 bases lay in between. Germline CDR1 and CDR2: SGHDT and YYEEEE. CDR3 sequence: CASSLDFLSHEAFF. In DNA, the CDR3 is TGTGCCAGCAGCTTGGACTTCCTTTCGCATGAAGCTTTCTTT.

This sequence joins TRBV28 and TRBJ2-7; 9 positions agree with TRBD2. The junction had 10 bases not matched to a gene; V was cut back by 5 bases and J by 5 bases. The CDR3 spans 15 residues. The germline V gene has CDR1 MDHEN and CDR2 SYDVKM. CDR3 DNA sequence: TGTGCCAGCAGTCGCGGGAGGGGAAATCAGGACGAGCAGTACTTC. Translated: CASSRGRGNQDEQYF. Full variable domain (remainder filled in from reference TRBV28 and TRBJ2-7): DVKVTQSSRYLVKRTGEKVFLECVQDMDHENMFWYRQDPGLGLRLIYFSYDVKMKEKGDIPEGYSVSREKKERFSLILESASTNQTSMYLCASSRGRGNQDEQYFGPGTRLTVT.

This clone was detected only a few times. The genes are TRBV4-1 and TRBJ1-1; no reliable D call. The V end was cut by 4 bases, the J end by 2 bases, with 14 bases between. Germline CDR1 MGHRA, CDR2 YSYEKL. The CDR3 is 15 residues long. DNA of the CDR3: TGCGCCAGCAGCCTCCCCCCCGCGGGTAACACTGAAGCTTTCTTT. It yields the protein CASSLPPAGNTEAFF.